Presented here are 8 T cell receptor beta chains from one specimen sequenced in a study of blood T cell repertoires in COVID-19. Profiling relied on immunoSEQ multiplex PCR, and the TCRdb table lists in-frame clones only, not all of them. The repertoire includes about 110,000 clones, over 65% of them detected once, and more than 5% sits in the top ten. Sequencing was performed on peripheral blood. These receptors were taken from a man of 80 years or more with COVID-19, enrolled during active disease.

This chain joins TRBV5-4 and TRBJ1-1; 8 nucleotides line up with TRBD1. This CDR3 has 13 amino acids. The trim removed 3 bases at V and 5 bases at J, leaving 3 bases unmatched. CDR1 and CDR2 (germline): SGHNT, YYREEE (reference sequence). The chain's CDR3 is CASSYQGATEAFF. CDR3 nucleotides: TGTGCCAGCAGCTATCAGGGGGCAACTGAAGCTTTCTTT.

This clone was seen a few times. This CDR3 reads CASSYGQGQNEKLFF. The CDR3, as DNA: TGTGCCAGCAGTTACGGGCAGGGCCAGAATGAAAAACTGTTTTTT. The gene calls are TRBV6-5 and TRBJ1-4, with a weak D call TRBD1 (5 bases). Trimming took 2 bases from V and 5 from J, leaving 12 bases between them. The CDR3 length is 15 residues. Germline V gene sequence: CDR1 MNHEY, CDR2 SVGAGI.

This clone was detected only a few times. CDR3 loop: CASSLTTSGGGEQYF. The CDR3 coding sequence is TGTGCCAGCAGTTTAACGACTAGCGGGGGGGGAGAGCAGTACTTC. J is TRBJ2-7 and V is TRBV27, with 14 bases fitting TRBD2. There are 15 residues in the CDR3. The germline V gene has CDR1 MNHEY and CDR2 SMNVEV (reference sequence). V shed 2 bases, J shed 7 bases, and the junction held 4 bases outside the gene matches.

The gene calls are TRBV10-2 and TRBJ2-7, with TRBD2 matching over 16 bases. CDR3 length equals 16 residues. J was trimmed by 2 bases and V by 6 bases; bases with no gene match: 4. Germline V gene sequence: CDR1 WSHSY, CDR2 SAAADI. CDR3 coding DNA: TGCGCCAGCAGATCGGGACTAGCGGGAGGGACCTACGAGCAGTACTTC. Protein: CASRSGLAGGTYEQYF.

The chain uses TRBV4-3 and TRBJ2-5; TRBD2 agrees at 7 bases. The V segment lost 2 bases and the J segment 5 bases; nucleotides outside the gene matches: 5. The germline V gene encodes CDR1 LGHNA and CDR2 YSLEER. The CDR3 totals 14 residues. The CDR3 sequence is CASSQMTSSETQYF. In DNA, the CDR3 is TGCGCCAGCAGCCAAATGACTAGCTCGGAGACCCAGTACTTC.

There are a few counts of this clone. V is TRBV6-6 and J is TRBJ1-2; tentative D call: TRBD1 (6 bases). V lost 4 bases and J lost 8, with 11 bases in between. The CDR3 runs to 12 residues. Germline lookup yields CDR1 MNHNY and CDR2 SVGAGI (reference sequence). This chain's CDR3 is CASSSTGYGYTF. CDR3 coding DNA: TGTGCCAGCAGTTCTACAGGGTACGGCTACACCTTC.

The rearrangement uses TRBV5-4 and TRBJ2-7; TRBD1 matches at 11 bases. Unmatched junction bases numbered 8, after V lost 10 bases and J lost 2 bases. This CDR3 region has 14 residues. Germline V gives CDR1 SGHNT, CDR2 YYREEE (reference sequence). CDR3 sequence (DNA): TGTGCCGGGTCGGGGGGACAGGGGGCCTACGAGCAGTACTTC. This codes for CAGSGGQGAYEQYF. The full variable domain, completed using reference TRBV5-4 and TRBJ2-7, is ETGVTQSPTHLIKTRGQQVTLRCSSQSGHNTVSWYQQALGQGPQFIFQYYREEENGRGNFPPRFSGLQFPNYSSELNVNALELDDSALYLCAGSGGQGAYEQYFGPGTRLTVT.

This chain joins TRBV28 and TRBJ1-3; D may be TRBD1 (6 bases). CDR1 is MDHEN, CDR2 SYDVKM, per germline. Trimming shortened V by 5 bases and J by 2 bases, and 16 bases separated the two germline ends. The CDR3 runs 16 residues. The CDR3 DNA reads TGTGCCAGCAGTGTCCGGGGGGGCTTACCTGGAAACACCATATATTTT. It is translated as CASSVRGGLPGNTIYF.